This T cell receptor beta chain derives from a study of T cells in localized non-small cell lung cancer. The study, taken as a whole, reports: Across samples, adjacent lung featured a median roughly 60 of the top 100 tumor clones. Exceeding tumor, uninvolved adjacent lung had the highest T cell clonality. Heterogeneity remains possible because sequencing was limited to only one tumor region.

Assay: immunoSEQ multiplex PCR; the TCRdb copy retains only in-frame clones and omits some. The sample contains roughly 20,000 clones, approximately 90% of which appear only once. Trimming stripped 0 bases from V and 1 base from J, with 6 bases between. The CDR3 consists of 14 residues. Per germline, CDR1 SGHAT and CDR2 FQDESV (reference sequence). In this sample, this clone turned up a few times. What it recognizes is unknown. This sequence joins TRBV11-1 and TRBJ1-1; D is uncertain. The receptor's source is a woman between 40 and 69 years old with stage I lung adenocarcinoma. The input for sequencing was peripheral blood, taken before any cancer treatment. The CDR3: CASSLALRNTEAFF. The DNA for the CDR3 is TGTGCCAGCAGCTTAGCGCTAAGGAACACTGAAGCTTTCTTT.